This T cell receptor beta chain appears in the sequencing data of a study of cytomegalovirus exposure and HLA in healthy donors. V dropped 1 base and J dropped 3 bases, with 12 bases sitting between them. The CDR3 loop spans 16 amino acids. Germline-derived CDR1 and CDR2 are LNHNV and YYDKDF (reference sequence). The PCR was carried out with 60 Vbeta primers and 13 Jbeta primers. The table came from immunoSEQ multiplex PCR; TCRdb's copy has only in-frame clones and leaves some out. Seen here are around 120,000 clones, around 76% observed once, and the top ten hold about 30%. Overall study findings and caveats: Listed as cytomegalovirus-associated were 150 or so TCR beta chains.

On this clone: Its antigen is not known.

The clonotype originates from a man in his sixties in good health and CMV-seropositive. Sequenced material: PBMCs. This chain connects TRBV15 to TRBJ1-4; a weak D match, TRBD1 (5 bases). The CDR3 coding sequence is TGTGCCACCAGCAGAGGATACGACAGATCTAATGAAAAACTGTTTTTT. This gives the protein CATSRGYDRSNEKLFF.